These 24 T cell receptor beta chains were all obtained from the same sample, sequenced in a study of OX40 agonist ivuxolimab in advanced cancers. Preparation of the library involved the immunoSEQ multiplex PCR assay. Entries here come from immuneACCESS through TCRdb and include only in-frame sequences with V and J called. Some clones fail to appear in such tables; in the studies checked, an unresolved V gene covers under half of the shortfall, and the cause of the remainder is unknown. Within this sample are 25,000 to 35,000 clones, with roughly nine tenths of them counted one time only. Together, the top ten hold over 12% of the sample. The sample consisted of CD4+ or CD8+ T cells sorted from blood, taken in a trial of the OX40 agonist ivuxolimab. These TCRs come from an adult with an advanced solid tumor such as melanoma, head and neck, liver or kidney cancer.

The chain recombines TRBV5-5 with TRBJ2-7; 10 nucleotides match TRBD1. V shed 7 bases and J 4 bases; nucleotides not matched to a gene: 5. The CDR3 is 13 amino acids. The germline V gene has CDR1 SGHKS and CDR2 YYEKEE (reference sequence). The CDR3 loop reads CASGRTGGYEQYF. The CDR3, as DNA: TGTGCCAGCGGAAGGACAGGGGGGTACGAGCAGTACTTC.

The rearrangement uses TRBV28 and TRBJ2-7; weak D call: TRBD1 (6 bases). Germline V CDR1 and CDR2: MDHEN, SYDVKM. V lost 6 bases, J lost 3 bases, and 12 bases lay in between. CDR3 length: 13 amino acids. CDR3 sequence (DNA): TGTGCCAGCAGGATGACAGGTCACTACGAGCAGTACTTC. Its protein product is CASRMTGHYEQYF.

The chain has TRBV27 and TRBJ2-5; D unresolved. The J call may be incorrect, as the DNA end agrees better with TRBJ2-7. Germline CDR1 and CDR2: MNHEY and SMNVEV (reference sequence). CDR3 size: 16 residues. In nucleotides, the CDR3 is TGTGCCAGCAGTCCAGATTCTACCAGGATGAACTACGAGCAGTACTTC. It encodes CASSPDSTRMNYEQYF.

The gene calls are TRBV2 and TRBJ2-3; unclear D gene. V lost 8 bases and J 4 bases, leaving 13 bases between the germline ends. The CDR3 has 13 residues. CDR1 is SNHLY and CDR2 is FYNNEI in the germline V gene. In nucleotides, the CDR3 is TGTGCCAGCTCCCCGGAGATGGCAGATACGCAGTATTTT. Its translation: CASSPEMADTQYF.

The chain joins TRBV5-1 to TRBJ2-7; 8 bases align to TRBD2. The V segment lost 0 bases and the J segment 5 bases; nucleotides outside the gene matches: 10. The germline V gene has CDR1 SGHRS and CDR2 YFSETQ. This CDR3 region has 16 residues. The DNA for the CDR3 is TGCGCCAGCAGCTTGGATTCGGGAGGGAATGTTAACGAGCAGTACTTC. This sequence encodes CASSLDSGGNVNEQYF.

This clone appeared a few times. The V gene is TRBV7-2, the J gene TRBJ1-1; unclear D gene. This CDR3 comprises 12 residues. Germline V gives CDR1 SGHTA, CDR2 FQGNSA. V shed 8 bases and J shed 0 bases, with 7 bases lying between them. For the CDR3, the DNA is TGTGCCAGCGGTTACCTGAACACTGAAGCTTTCTTT. As protein: CASGYLNTEAFF.

The V call is TRBV28, the J call TRBJ2-7, with 9 positions matching TRBD2. The CDR3 has 15 residues. Germline values: CDR1 MDHEN, CDR2 SYDVKM. The V gene end was trimmed by 1 base and the J gene end by 4 bases; junction bases not matched to a gene: 5. The CDR3 here is CASSLFAGGGYEQYF. CDR3 bases: TGTGCCAGCAGTTTATTCGCGGGAGGGGGGTACGAGCAGTACTTC.

V is TRBV28 and J is TRBJ1-5; 9 nucleotides match TRBD1. J was trimmed by 4 bases and V by 4 bases; bases with no gene match: 11. Germline CDR1 is MDHEN and CDR2 is SYDVKM. This CDR3 has 17 amino acids. The CDR3 nucleotides read TGTGCCAGCAGTTACCCCGGGACAGGGCCCTATAATCAGCCCCAGCATTTT. Translated, it gives CASSYPGTGPYNQPQHF.

Worth noting for this clone: The sample has other DNA sequences that encode this CDR3 too. V and J are TRBV6-6 and TRBJ2-1; no clear D. Trimming shortened V by 9 bases and J by 5 bases, and 8 bases separated the two germline ends. The CDR3 is 11 residues long. The germline gives CDR1 MNHNY, CDR2 SVGAGI (reference sequence). The CDR3 spells CASSHHNEQFF. In DNA form, the CDR3 reads TGTGCCAGTAGTCACCACAATGAGCAGTTCTTC.

J is TRBJ2-4 and V is TRBV6-4, with TRBD1 matching over 11 bases. The V gene's germline CDR1 is MRHNA and CDR2 SNTAGT. Unmatched junction bases numbered 5, after V lost 4 bases and J lost 3 bases. This CDR3 has 16 residues. CDR3 sequence reads: CASSGGQGVDKNIQYF. The CDR3 nucleotides are TGTGCCAGCAGTGGGGGACAGGGGGTAGACAAAAACATTCAGTACTTC.

A few counts support this clone. The chain joins TRBV28 to TRBJ2-7; tentatively, D is TRBD2 (6 bases). The V gene's germline CDR1 is MDHEN and CDR2 SYDVKM. The CDR3 has 14 residues. The ends were cut back, 2 bases at V and 0 bases at J, with 8 bases in the middle. The DNA of the CDR3 is TGTGCCAGCAGTTTAGCGGGACCCTCCTACGAGCAGTACTTC. Translated: CASSLAGPSYEQYF. The whole variable domain, filled in from reference TRBV28 and TRBJ2-7, reads DVKVTQSSRYLVKRTGEKVFLECVQDMDHENMFWYRQDPGLGLRLIYFSYDVKMKEKGDIPEGYSVSREKKERFSLILESASTNQTSMYLCASSLAGPSYEQYFGPGTRLTVT.

The CDR3, as DNA: TGTGCCAGCAAGGGACAGGGGGAGGTGACCTACAATGAGCAGTTCTTC. Its protein is CASKGQGEVTYNEQFF. The chain carries TRBV2 and TRBJ2-1, with 11 bases fitting TRBD1. The ends lost 7 bases at V and 2 bases at J; junction bases unmatched: 7. The CDR3 covers 16 residues. CDR1 is SNHLY, CDR2 FYNNEI, per germline. Supplemented by reference TRBV2 and TRBJ2-1, the full variable domain reads EPEVTQTPSHQVTQMGQEVILRCVPISNHLYFYWYRQILGQKVEFLVSFYNNEISEKSEIFDDQFSVERPDGSNFTLKIRSTKLEDSAMYFCASKGQGEVTYNEQFFGPGTRLTVL.

This chain uses TRBV4-3 with TRBJ2-7, with 11 nucleotides matching TRBD2. CDR3 size: 15 residues. Germline loops: CDR1 LGHNA, CDR2 YSLEER. V gave up 4 bases and J gave up 3 bases; unmatched junction bases: 5. The CDR3 DNA reads as TGCGCCAGCAGCCCCGGGCTAGCGGGAGGCTACGAGCAGTACTTC. It yields the protein CASSPGLAGGYEQYF.

This chain joins TRBV5-1 and TRBJ2-5, with 8 bases fitting TRBD2. V was clipped by 4 bases and J by 5 bases; unmatched bases: 10. CDR1 and CDR2 from the germline V gene are SGHRS and YFSETQ. CDR3 length equals 15 residues. The CDR3 loop is CASSRPGLDSETQYF. Written as DNA, the CDR3 is TGCGCCAGCAGCAGACCGGGACTAGATTCGGAGACCCAGTACTTC.

The chain uses TRBV27 and TRBJ1-1; 8 nucleotides agree with TRBD1. The V and J ends lost 8 bases and 6 bases, in that order; junction bases with no gene match: 2. Germline CDR1 and CDR2: MNHEY and SMNVEV (reference sequence). The CDR3 has 11 amino acids. CDR3 amino acids: CASGQGAEAFF. The CDR3 DNA sequence: TGTGCCAGCGGACAGGGCGCTGAAGCTTTCTTT.

This sequence joins TRBV2 and TRBJ1-1; D is undetermined. CDR1 is SNHLY, CDR2 FYNNEI, per germline. V lost 1 base and J lost 0, with 12 bases in between. The CDR3 extends over 16 amino acids. In DNA, the CDR3 is TGTGCCAGCAGTGAAGGGCCGATGCCCCTGAACACTGAAGCTTTCTTT. It specifies CASSEGPMPLNTEAFF.

The chain has TRBV7-2 and TRBJ2-7; weak D call: TRBD2 (6 bases). The ends were cut back, 6 bases at V and 2 bases at J, with 17 bases in the middle. CDR1 is SGHTA and CDR2 is FQGNSA in the germline V gene. This CDR3 region has 15 residues. The CDR3 protein is CASRKGGGTTYEQYF. The DNA for the CDR3 is TGTGCCAGCAGAAAAGGAGGCGGGACCACCTACGAGCAGTACTTC.

The rearrangement links TRBV25-1 to TRBJ1-5; 7 bases align to TRBD1. Germline CDR1 and CDR2: MGHDK and SYGVNS. The CDR3 is 13 amino acids. Trimming at V came to 8 bases and at J to 5 bases, leaving 6 bases not matched to a gene. CDR3 region: CASGNRGDQPQHF. CDR3 in DNA: TGTGCCAGCGGAAACAGGGGAGATCAGCCCCAGCATTTT.

This clone was picked up a small number of times. The chain links TRBV2 to TRBJ1-5; maybe TRBD1 (6 bases). Germline CDR1 is SNHLY and CDR2 is FYNNEI. Deletions cut 2 bases from V and 8 bases from J, with 13 bases between. The length of the CDR3 is 14 residues. This chain's CDR3 is CASSEWGAGEPQHF. CDR3 nucleotide sequence: TGTGCCAGCAGTGAATGGGGGGCCGGGGAGCCCCAGCATTTT.

The chain has TRBV7-8 and TRBJ2-7, with 7 bases lining up with TRBD1. This CDR3 is 19 amino acids long. Trimming cost V 1 base and J 0 bases; bases outside gene matches: 15. The germline gives CDR1 SGHVS, CDR2 FQNEAQ. CDR3 DNA sequence: TGTGCCAGCAGCTTAGTCCGGACAGGCCAAGTACGGAGCTCCTACGAGCAGTACTTC. Amino acids: CASSLVRTGQVRSSYEQYF.

Concerning this clone: Other DNA sequences in this specimen translate into the identical CDR3. The V and J genes are TRBV19 and TRBJ1-5, with TRBD1 matching 9 bases. The germline CDR1 and CDR2 sequences are LNHDA and SQIVND (reference sequence). The CDR3 runs to 15 residues. The V gene end was trimmed by 5 bases and the J gene end by 4 bases; junction bases not matched to a gene: 6. Written as DNA, the CDR3 is TGTGCCAGTAGTCCCTGGGGACAGGGTAATCAGCCCCAGCATTTT. This codes for CASSPWGQGNQPQHF. Full variable domain (remainder filled in from reference TRBV19 and TRBJ1-5): DGGITQSPKYLFRKEGQNVTLSCEQNLNHDAMYWYRQDPGQGLRLIYYSQIVNDFQKGDIAEGYSVSREKKESFPLTVTSAQKNPTAFYLCASSPWGQGNQPQHFGDGTRLSIL.

The chain couples TRBV27 to TRBJ2-7; 12 nucleotides line up with TRBD2. Trimming took 8 bases from V and 2 from J; bases not matched to a gene: 4. This CDR3 has 14 amino acids. Germline values: CDR1 MNHEY, CDR2 SMNVEV (reference sequence). The CDR3 region has the DNA TGTGCCAGCGCAGCTAGCGGGAGGGCCTACGAGCAGTACTTC. It is translated as CASAASGRAYEQYF.

The chain has TRBV4-3 and TRBJ2-5; D is uncertain. The germline V gene has CDR1 LGHNA and CDR2 YSLEER. Trimming took 1 base from V and 3 from J, leaving 9 bases between them. There are 14 residues in the CDR3. CDR3 nucleotides: TGCGCCAGCAGCCAAGGACCAACCAAAGAGACCCAGTACTTC. Protein: CASSQGPTKETQYF.

About this clone: The junction and the germline gene differ at one end; a read error may be behind it. V is TRBV7-7 and J is TRBJ2-7; D gene ambiguous. Germline V gene lookup returns CDR1 SSHAT and CDR2 FNYEAQ (reference sequence). This CDR3 contains 14 residues. In DNA form, the CDR3 reads TGTGCTAGCAGCTTTAATTTAACGTCCTACGAGCAGTACTTC. Its protein is CASSFNLTSYEQYF. Full variable domain (remainder filled in from reference TRBV7-7 and TRBJ2-7): GAGVSQSPRYKVTKRGQDVTLRCDPISSHATLYWYQQALGQGPEFLTYFNYEAQPDKSGLPSDRFSAERPEGSISTLTIQRTEQRDSAMYRCASSFNLTSYEQYFGPGTRLTVT.